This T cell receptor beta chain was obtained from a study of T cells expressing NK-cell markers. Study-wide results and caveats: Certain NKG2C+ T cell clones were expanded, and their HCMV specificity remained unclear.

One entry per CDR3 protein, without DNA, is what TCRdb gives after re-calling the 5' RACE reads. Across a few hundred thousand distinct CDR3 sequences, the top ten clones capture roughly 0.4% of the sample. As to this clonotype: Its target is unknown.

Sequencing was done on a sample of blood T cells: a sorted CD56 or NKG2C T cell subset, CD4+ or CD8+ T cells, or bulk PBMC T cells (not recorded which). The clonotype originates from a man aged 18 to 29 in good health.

CDR3: CSARSARRSGSTDTQYF. The chain uses TRBV20-1 and TRBJ2-3; TCRdb names TRBD2, which stays unverified in the absence of DNA. Germline V gene sequence: CDR1 DFQATT, CDR2 SNEGSKA (reference sequence). CDR3 length: 17 amino acids.